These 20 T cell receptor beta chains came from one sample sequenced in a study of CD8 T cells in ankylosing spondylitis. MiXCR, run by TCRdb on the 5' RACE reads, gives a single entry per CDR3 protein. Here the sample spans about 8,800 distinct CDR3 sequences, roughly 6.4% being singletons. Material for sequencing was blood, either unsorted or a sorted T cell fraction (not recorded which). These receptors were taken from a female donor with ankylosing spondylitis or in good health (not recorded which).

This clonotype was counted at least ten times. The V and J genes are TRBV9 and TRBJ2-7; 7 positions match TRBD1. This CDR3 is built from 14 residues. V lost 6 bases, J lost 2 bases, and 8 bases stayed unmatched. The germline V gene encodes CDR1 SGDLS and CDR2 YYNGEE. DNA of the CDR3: TGTGCCAGCACCCCTTGGGACAGTCCCTACGAGCAGTACTTC. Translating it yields CASTPWDSPYEQYF.

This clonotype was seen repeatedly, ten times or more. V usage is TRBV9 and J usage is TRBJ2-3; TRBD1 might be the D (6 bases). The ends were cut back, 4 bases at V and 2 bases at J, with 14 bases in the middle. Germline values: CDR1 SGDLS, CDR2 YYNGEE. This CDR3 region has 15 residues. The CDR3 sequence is CASSFWGLPTDTQYF. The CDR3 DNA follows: TGTGCCAGCAGCTTCTGGGGGCTCCCCACAGATACGCAGTATTTT.

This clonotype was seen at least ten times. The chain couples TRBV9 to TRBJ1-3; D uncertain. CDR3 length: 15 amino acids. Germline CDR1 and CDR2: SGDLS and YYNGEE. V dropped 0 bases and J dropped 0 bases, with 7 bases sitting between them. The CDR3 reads CASSVDGHSGNTIYF. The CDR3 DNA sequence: TGTGCCAGCAGCGTAGACGGGCACTCTGGAAACACCATATATTTT.

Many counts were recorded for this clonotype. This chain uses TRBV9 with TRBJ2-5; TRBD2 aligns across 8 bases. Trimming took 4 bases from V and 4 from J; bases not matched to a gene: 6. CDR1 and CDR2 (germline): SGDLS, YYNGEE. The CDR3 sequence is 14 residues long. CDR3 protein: CASSRARGGETQYF. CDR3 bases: TGTGCCAGCAGCCGAGCTCGGGGGGGAGAGACCCAGTACTTC.

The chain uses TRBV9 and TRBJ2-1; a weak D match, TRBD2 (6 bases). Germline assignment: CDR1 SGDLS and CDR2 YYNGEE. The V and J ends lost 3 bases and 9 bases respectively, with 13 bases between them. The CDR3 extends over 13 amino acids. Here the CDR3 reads CASSASSEVEQFF. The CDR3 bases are TGTGCCAGCAGCGCGTCTAGCGAGGTTGAGCAGTTCTTC.

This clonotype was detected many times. DNA for the CDR3: TGTGCCAGCAGTGAGAAAGCTAGCGGCCCCTACAATGAGCAGTTCTTC. Translation: CASSEKASGPYNEQFF. The chain couples TRBV9 to TRBJ2-1; 7 bases fit TRBD2. This CDR3 has 16 amino acids. Germline loops: CDR1 SGDLS, CDR2 YYNGEE. The V gene end was trimmed by 5 bases and the J gene end by 2 bases; junction bases not matched to a gene: 10.

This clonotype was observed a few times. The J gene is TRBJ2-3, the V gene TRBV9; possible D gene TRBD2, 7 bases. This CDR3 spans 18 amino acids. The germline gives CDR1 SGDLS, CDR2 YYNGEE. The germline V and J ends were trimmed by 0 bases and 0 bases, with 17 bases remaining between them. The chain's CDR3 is CASSVEGVLAASTDTQYF. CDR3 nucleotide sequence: TGTGCCAGCAGCGTAGAGGGGGTGCTAGCGGCTAGCACAGATACGCAGTATTTT.

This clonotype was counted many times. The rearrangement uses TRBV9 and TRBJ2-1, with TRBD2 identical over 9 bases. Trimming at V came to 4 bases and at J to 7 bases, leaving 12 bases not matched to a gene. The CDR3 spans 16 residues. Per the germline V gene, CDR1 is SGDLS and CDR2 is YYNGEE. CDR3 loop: CASSPLGGGALNEQFF. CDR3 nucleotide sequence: TGTGCCAGCAGCCCCCTGGGCGGGGGGGCGTTGAATGAGCAGTTCTTC.

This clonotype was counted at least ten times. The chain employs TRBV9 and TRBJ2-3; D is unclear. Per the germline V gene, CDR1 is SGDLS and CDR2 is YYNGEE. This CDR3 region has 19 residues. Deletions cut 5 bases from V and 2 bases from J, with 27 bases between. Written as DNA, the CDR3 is TGTGCCAGCAGGGGTGGAGATGTAGGCGGTCAGACCTCCACAGATACGCAGTATTTT. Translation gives CASRGGDVGGQTSTDTQYF.

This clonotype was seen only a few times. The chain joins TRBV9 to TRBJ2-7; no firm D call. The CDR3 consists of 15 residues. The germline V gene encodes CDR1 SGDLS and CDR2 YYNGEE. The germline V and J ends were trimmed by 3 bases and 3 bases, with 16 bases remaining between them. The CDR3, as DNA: TGTGCCAGCAGCGAGACTGGTTCAACAGACTACGAGCAGTACTTC. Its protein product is CASSETGSTDYEQYF.

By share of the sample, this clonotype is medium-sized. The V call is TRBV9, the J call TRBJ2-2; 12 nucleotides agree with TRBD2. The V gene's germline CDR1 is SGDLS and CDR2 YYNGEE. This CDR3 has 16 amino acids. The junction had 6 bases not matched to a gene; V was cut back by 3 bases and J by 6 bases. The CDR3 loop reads CASSARLAGVPGELFF. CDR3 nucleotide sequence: TGTGCCAGCAGCGCCCGACTAGCGGGGGTACCCGGGGAGCTGTTTTTT. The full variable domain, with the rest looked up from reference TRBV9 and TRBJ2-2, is DSGVTQTPKHLITATGQRVTLRCSPRSGDLSVYWYQQSLDQGLQFLIQYYNGEERAKGNILERFSAQQFPDLHSELNLSSLELGDSALYFCASSARLAGVPGELFFGEGSRLTVL.

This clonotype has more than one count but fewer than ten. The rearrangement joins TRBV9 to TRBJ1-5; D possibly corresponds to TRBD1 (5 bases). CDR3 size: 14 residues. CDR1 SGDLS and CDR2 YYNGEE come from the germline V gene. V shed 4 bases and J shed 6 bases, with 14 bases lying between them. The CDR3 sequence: CASSQTGGGQPQHF. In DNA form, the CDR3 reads TGTGCCAGCAGCCAGACCGGGGGGGGTCAGCCCCAGCATTTT.

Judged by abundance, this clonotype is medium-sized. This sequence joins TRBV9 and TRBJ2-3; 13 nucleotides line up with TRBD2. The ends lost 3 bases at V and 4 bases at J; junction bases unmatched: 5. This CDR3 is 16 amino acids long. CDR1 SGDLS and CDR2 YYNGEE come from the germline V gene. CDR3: CASSAPGLAGPDTQYF. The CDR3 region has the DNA TGTGCCAGCAGCGCACCGGGACTAGCGGGACCAGATACGCAGTATTTT.

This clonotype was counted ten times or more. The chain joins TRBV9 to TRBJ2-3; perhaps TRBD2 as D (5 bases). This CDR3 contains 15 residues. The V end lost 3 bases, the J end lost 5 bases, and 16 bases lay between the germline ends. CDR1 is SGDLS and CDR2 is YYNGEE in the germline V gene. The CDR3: CASSATRLLQDTQYF. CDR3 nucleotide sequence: TGTGCCAGCAGCGCAACTAGACTTCTCCAAGATACGCAGTATTTT.

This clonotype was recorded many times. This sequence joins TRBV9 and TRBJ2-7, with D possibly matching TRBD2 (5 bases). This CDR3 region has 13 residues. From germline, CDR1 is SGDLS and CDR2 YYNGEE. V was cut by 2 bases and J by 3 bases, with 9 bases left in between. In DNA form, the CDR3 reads TGTGCCAGCAGCGTGACACTAGGCTACGAGCAGTACTTC. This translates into CASSVTLGYEQYF.

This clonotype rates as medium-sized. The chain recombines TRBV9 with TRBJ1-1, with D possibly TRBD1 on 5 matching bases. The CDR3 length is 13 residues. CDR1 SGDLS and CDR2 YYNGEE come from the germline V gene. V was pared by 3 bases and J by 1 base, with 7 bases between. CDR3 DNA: TGTGCCAGCAGCGGACAGTCGAACACTGAAGCTTTCTTT. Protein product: CASSGQSNTEAFF. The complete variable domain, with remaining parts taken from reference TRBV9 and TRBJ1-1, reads DSGVTQTPKHLITATGQRVTLRCSPRSGDLSVYWYQQSLDQGLQFLIQYYNGEERAKGNILERFSAQQFPDLHSELNLSSLELGDSALYFCASSGQSNTEAFFGQGTRLTVV.

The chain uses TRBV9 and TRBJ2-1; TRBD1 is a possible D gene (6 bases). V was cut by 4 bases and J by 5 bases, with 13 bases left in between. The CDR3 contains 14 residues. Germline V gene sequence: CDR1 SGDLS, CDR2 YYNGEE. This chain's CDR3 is CASSTWDTNNEQFF. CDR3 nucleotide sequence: TGTGCCAGCAGCACCTGGGACACCAACAATGAGCAGTTCTTC.

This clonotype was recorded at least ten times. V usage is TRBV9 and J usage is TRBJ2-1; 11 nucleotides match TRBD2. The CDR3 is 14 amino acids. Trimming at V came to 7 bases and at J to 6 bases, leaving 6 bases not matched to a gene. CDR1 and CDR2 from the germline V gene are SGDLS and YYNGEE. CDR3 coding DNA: TGTGCCAGCTCCACCGGGACTAGCGGCAATGAGCAGTTCTTC. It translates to CASSTGTSGNEQFF.

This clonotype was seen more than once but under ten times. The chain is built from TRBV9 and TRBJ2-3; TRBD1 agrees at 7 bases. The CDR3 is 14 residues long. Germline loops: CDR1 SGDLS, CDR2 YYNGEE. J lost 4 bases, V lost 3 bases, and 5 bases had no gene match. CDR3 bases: TGTGCCAGCAGCGGGACAACAGGGGCAGATACGCAGTATTTT. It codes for CASSGTTGADTQYF.

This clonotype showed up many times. The CDR3 loop is CASSEQGSSYNEQFF. CDR3 bases: TGTGCCAGCAGCGAACAGGGGAGCTCCTACAATGAGCAGTTCTTC. The genes are TRBV9 and TRBJ2-1, with TRBD1 identical over 7 bases. This CDR3 has 15 amino acids. Germline CDR1 SGDLS, CDR2 YYNGEE. The trim removed 3 bases at V and 0 bases at J, leaving 3 bases unmatched.